This entry describes one T cell receptor (beta chain). Its target is unknown. Profiled with immunoSEQ multiplex PCR; TCRdb holds only in-frame clones, not every one. The sample contains about 11,000 clones, 66% of which appear only once. The sample originates from a study of CD4+ T cells in melanoma. Whole-study results and caveats: Reportedly, melanoma neoantigen-specific CD4+ T cells showed varied differentiation states.

CDR3 size: 16 residues. The V gene's germline CDR1 is MNHNS and CDR2 SASEGT. Between the trimmed V and J ends, which lost 1 base and 11 bases, there was a span of 21 bases. The sample taken for sequencing was cells from a culture (not recorded whether cultured in vitro). The receptor was derived from a human donor with melanoma. The chain is built from TRBV6-1 and TRBJ2-1; D is undetermined. The CDR3 is CASSEEGRFPSGKQFF. DNA for the CDR3: TGTGCCAGCAGTGAAGAGGGTCGGTTCCCGTCTGGTAAGCAGTTCTTC.